This T cell receptor beta chain was profiled in a study of long-term antiretroviral therapy in people with HIV. It was version v3.0 of the immunoSEQ assay that was run at survey level. Only in-frame clones appear in the TCRdb table, and some are missing; sequencing was by immunoSEQ multiplex PCR. The sample records under 30,000 clones, 80% being singletons. Trimming took 7 bases from V and 5 from J, leaving 15 bases between them. CDR1 SQVTM and CDR2 ANQGSEA come from the germline V gene. This CDR3 has 13 residues. The chain couples TRBV29-1 to TRBJ2-1; TRBD2 might be the D (7 bases). The sequence derives from a man aged 40-50 years with HIV. The sample in question was unsorted PBMCs, obtained 0.3 years after starting antiretroviral therapy. CDR3 loop: CSARGAGHNEQFF. The CDR3 bases are TGCAGCGCCCGGGGGGCAGGTCACAATGAGCAGTTCTTC.